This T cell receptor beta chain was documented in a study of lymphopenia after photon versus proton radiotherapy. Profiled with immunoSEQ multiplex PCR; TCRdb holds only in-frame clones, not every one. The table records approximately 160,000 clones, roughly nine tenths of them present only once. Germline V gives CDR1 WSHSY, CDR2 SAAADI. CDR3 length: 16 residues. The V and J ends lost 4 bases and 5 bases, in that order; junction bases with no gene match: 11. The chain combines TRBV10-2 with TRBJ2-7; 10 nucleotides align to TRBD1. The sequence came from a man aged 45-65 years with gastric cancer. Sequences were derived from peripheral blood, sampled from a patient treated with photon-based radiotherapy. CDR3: CASSGRYDRGLHEQYF. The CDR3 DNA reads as TGCGCCAGCAGTGGGCGCTACGACAGGGGGCTACACGAGCAGTACTTC.